This T cell receptor beta chain was found in a study of human T cells and chemical hapten exposure. Turning to the study itself: Variation in per-sample TCR yields came mainly from small pooled library volume differences. Study-wide findings and caveats: With regard to DPC sensitization, TCRs above 1 in 1000 frequency did not change.

As the library was built, unique molecular identifiers were attached to individual cDNA molecules. In the original workflow: Samples contained a median of 95,638 TCRs, with a range of roughly 20,000 to 750,000. TCRdb passed the RACE reads through MiXCR, listing each CDR3 protein once. These V and J calls originate from TCRdb's pipeline instead of the authors' own analysis. This table holds approximately 81,000 distinct CDR3 sequences, 7% to 9% found once. This clonotype has at least ten counts. Its antigen remains unidentified. As for time point: healthy volunteer bleed at 6 weeks. The template was total RNA from unfractionated whole blood. CDR3 length equals 13 residues. Germline V lookup: CDR1 MNHEY, CDR2 SVGAGI. Trimming cost V 6 bases and J 4 bases, with 13 bases left between them.

Sample: whole blood. The rearrangement joins TRBV6-5 to TRBJ2-7; D ambiguous. The receptor was derived from a male donor in good health. Some clones in this sample may be carry-over from other donors' samples. Here the CDR3 DNA reads TGTGCCAGCAGCCCCGCGATAGGATACGAGCAGTACTTC. This codes for CASSPAIGYEQYF.